Following are 9 T cell receptor beta chains from one sample sequenced in a study of CD8+ T cells in alopecia areata. The sequencing template was cDNA reverse transcribed from extracted RNA. TCRdb's table, derived via immunoSEQ multiplex PCR, lists solely in-frame clones and lacks some. Found here are 150,000 or so clones, about 87% of them singletons; the top ten hold over 12%. The sequencing here drew on CD8+ T cells sorted from blood, taken at week 0. These receptors all stem from a human donor with alopecia areata.

The V and J genes are TRBV4-1 and TRBJ2-5, with no clear D. Germline V gene sequence: CDR1 MGHRA, CDR2 YSYEKL. Trimming removed 1 base from V and 1 base from J, with 7 bases in between. The CDR3 loop spans 14 amino acids. CDR3 region: CASSQASSQETQYF. CDR3 in DNA: TGCGCCAGCAGCCAAGCGAGCAGCCAAGAGACCCAGTACTTC.

The chain is built from TRBV11-1 and TRBJ1-1, with D perhaps TRBD1 (5 bases). V was cut by 2 bases and J by 1 base, with 14 bases left in between. Germline V lookup: CDR1 SGHAT, CDR2 FQDESV (reference sequence). The CDR3 is 16 residues long. The CDR3 is CASSLSPGTENTEAFF. The CDR3 coding sequence is TGTGCCAGCAGCTTATCCCCTGGGACGGAGAACACTGAAGCTTTCTTT.

About this clone: The identical CDR3 is also encoded by other nucleotide sequences in the sample. CDR3 in amino acids: CASSLGADTQYF. CDR3 nucleotides: TGTGCCAGCAGCTTAGGCGCAGATACGCAGTATTTT. The chain has TRBV7-6 and TRBJ2-3; D not certain. CDR1 is SGHVS and CDR2 is FNYEAQ in the germline V gene. Trimming removed 1 base at V and 4 bases at J, with 3 bases between. There are 12 residues in the CDR3.

This chain connects TRBV27 to TRBJ2-6; D is ambiguous. The V gene lost 5 bases and the J gene lost 0 bases, with 14 bases spanning the gap. CDR3 length: 17 amino acids. Germline CDR1 MNHEY, CDR2 SMNVEV (reference sequence). In nucleotides, the CDR3 is TGTGCCAGCAGTACTCCCTTCAGGAGCTCTGGGGCCAACGTCCTGACTTTC. The encoded protein is CASSTPFRSSGANVLTF.

V usage is TRBV10-2 and J usage is TRBJ2-1; TRBD2 matches 12 bases. CDR1 and CDR2 from the germline V gene are WSHSY and SAAADI. This CDR3 is built from 17 residues. J gave up 4 bases and V 0 bases, and 4 bases lay outside the gene matches. The CDR3 loop reads CASSESGLAGPYNEQFF. In DNA form, the CDR3 reads TGCGCCAGCAGTGAGTCGGGACTAGCGGGCCCTTACAATGAGCAGTTCTTC.

The chain employs TRBV5-4 and TRBJ2-1, with D perhaps assigned TRBD1 or TRBD2 (5 bases each). Trimming left V 6 bases short and J 9 bases short, with 10 bases between. Germline V CDR1 and CDR2: SGHNT, YYREEE (reference sequence). The CDR3 runs 11 residues. The CDR3 reads CASTLGVEQFF. The CDR3 nucleotides read TGTGCCAGCACCCTGGGGGTTGAGCAGTTCTTC.

This clone showed up just once. The rearrangement joins TRBV13 to TRBJ2-7, with D possibly matching TRBD2 (5 bases). Germline V CDR1 and CDR2: PRHDT, FYEKMQ (reference sequence). This CDR3 has 15 amino acids. Trimming stripped 5 bases from V and 5 bases from J, with 19 bases between. DNA for the CDR3: TGTGCCAGCAGCCTGGGTGGCCAGAGGGCCCACGAGCAGTACTTC. This gives the protein CASSLGGQRAHEQYF.

V gene TRBV19 combines with J gene TRBJ1-3; a possible D gene is TRBD1 (6 bases). Germline CDR1 is LNHDA and CDR2 is SQIVND (reference sequence). CDR3 length equals 14 residues. Deletions cut 6 bases from V and 2 bases from J, with 11 bases between. The CDR3 sequence is CASSTGPAGNTIYF. The CDR3 DNA follows: TGTGCCAGTAGCACAGGGCCGGCTGGAAACACCATATATTTT.

This chain uses TRBV10-2 with TRBJ2-5; TRBD1 aligns across 7 bases. This CDR3 has 16 residues. Trimming at V came to 1 base and at J to 5 bases, leaving 10 bases not matched to a gene. The germline CDR1 and CDR2 sequences are WSHSY and SAAADI. DNA of the CDR3: TGCGCCAGCAGTGAGTTGCCACAGGGGCGGACGGAGACCCAGTACTTC. Its protein is CASSELPQGRTETQYF.